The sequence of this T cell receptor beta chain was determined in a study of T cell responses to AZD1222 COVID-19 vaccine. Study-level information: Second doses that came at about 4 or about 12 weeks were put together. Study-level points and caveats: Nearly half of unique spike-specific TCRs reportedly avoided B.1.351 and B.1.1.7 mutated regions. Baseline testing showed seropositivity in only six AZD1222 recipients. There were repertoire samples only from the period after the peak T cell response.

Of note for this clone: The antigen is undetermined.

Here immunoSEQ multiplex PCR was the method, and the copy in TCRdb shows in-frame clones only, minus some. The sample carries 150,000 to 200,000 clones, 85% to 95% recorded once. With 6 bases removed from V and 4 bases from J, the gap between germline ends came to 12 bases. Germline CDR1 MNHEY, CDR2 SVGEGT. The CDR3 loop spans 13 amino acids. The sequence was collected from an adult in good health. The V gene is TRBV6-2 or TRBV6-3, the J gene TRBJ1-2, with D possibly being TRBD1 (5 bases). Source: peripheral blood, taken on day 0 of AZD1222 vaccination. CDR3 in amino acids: CASSDSSRYGYTF. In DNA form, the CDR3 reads TGTGCCAGCAGCGACAGTTCCCGCTATGGCTACACCTTC.